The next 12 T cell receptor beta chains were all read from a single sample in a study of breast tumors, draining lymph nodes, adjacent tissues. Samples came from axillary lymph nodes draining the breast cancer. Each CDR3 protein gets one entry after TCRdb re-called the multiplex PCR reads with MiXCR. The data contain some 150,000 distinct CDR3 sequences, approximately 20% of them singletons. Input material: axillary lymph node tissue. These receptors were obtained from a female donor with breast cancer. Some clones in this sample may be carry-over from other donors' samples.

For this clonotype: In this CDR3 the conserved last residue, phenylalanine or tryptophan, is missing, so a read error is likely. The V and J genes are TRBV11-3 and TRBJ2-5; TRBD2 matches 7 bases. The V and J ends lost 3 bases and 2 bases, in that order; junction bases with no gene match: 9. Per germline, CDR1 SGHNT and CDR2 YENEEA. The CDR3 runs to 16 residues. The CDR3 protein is CASSLEGPAGQETQYS. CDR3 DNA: TGTGCCAGCAGCTTGGAGGGACCAGCGGGACAAGAGACCCAGTACTCC.

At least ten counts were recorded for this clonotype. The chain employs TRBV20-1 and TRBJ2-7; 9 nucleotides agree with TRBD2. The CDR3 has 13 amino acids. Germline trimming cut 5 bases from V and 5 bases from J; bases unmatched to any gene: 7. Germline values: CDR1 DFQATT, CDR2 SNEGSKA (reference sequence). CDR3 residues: CSAAGQRGDEQYF. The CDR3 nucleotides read TGCAGTGCTGCCGGACAGCGGGGGGACGAGCAGTACTTC.

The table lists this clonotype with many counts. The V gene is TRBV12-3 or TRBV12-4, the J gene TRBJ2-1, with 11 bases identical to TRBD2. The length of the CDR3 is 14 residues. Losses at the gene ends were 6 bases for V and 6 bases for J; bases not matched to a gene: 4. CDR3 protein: CASRSSGRINEQFF. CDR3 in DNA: TGTGCCAGCAGATCTAGCGGGAGGATCAATGAGCAGTTCTTC.

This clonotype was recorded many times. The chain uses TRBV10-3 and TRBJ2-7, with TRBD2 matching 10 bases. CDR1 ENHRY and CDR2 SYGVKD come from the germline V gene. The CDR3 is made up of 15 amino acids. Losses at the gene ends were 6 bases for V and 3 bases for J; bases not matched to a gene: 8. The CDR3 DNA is TGTGCCATCAGAAGCGGGAGGGGTAGGGTCTACGAGCAGTACTTC. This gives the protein CAIRSGRGRVYEQYF.

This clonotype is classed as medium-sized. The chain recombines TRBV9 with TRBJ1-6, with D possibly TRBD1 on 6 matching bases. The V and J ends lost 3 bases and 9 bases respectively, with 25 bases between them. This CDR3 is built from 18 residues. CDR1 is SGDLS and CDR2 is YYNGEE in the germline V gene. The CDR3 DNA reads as TGTGCCAGCAGCGGGCTCGGGGGGCCACCTACCTTGAGTTCACCCCTCCACTTT. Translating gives CASSGLGGPPTLSSPLHF.

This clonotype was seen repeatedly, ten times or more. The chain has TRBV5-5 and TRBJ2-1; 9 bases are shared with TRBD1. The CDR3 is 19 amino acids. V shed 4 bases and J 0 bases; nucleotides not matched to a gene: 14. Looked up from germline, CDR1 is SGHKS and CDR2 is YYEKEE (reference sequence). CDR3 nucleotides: TGTGCCAGCAGCGGCACAGGGGGCGCCGGGTCTCGCTCCTACAATGAGCAGTTCTTC. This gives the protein CASSGTGGAGSRSYNEQFF.

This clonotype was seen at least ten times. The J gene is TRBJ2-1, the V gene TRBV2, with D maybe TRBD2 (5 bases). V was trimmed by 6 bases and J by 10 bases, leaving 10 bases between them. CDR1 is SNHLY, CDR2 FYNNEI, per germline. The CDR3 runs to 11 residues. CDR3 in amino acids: CASRRTREQFF. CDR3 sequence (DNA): TGTGCCAGCAGACGAACTAGGGAGCAGTTCTTC. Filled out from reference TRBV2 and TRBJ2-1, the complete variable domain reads EPEVTQTPSHQVTQMGQEVILRCVPISNHLYFYWYRQILGQKVEFLVSFYNNEISEKSEIFDDQFSVERPDGSNFTLKIRSTKLEDSAMYFCASRRTREQFFGPGTRLTVL.

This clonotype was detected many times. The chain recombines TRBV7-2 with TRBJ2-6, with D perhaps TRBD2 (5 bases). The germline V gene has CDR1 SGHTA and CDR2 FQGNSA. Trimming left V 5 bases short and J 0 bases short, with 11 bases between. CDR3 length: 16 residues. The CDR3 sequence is CASSRRAGSGANVLTF. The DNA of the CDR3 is TGTGCCAGCAGCCGAAGGGCGGGCTCTGGGGCCAACGTCCTGACTTTC.

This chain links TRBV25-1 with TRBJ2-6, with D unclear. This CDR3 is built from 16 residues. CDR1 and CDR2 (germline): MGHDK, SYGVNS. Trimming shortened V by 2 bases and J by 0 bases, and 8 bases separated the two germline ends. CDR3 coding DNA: TGTGCCAGCAGTGAAAGGGTCCCCTCTGGGGCCAACGTCCTGACTTTC. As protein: CASSERVPSGANVLTF.

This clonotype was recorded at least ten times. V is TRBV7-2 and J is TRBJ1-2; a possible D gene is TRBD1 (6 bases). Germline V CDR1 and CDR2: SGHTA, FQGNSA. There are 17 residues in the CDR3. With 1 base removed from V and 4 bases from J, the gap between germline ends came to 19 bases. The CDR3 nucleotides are TGTGCCAGCAGCTTAGACCGTCTTTGGGGGCGGGGCTATGGCTACACCTTC. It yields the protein CASSLDRLWGRGYGYTF.

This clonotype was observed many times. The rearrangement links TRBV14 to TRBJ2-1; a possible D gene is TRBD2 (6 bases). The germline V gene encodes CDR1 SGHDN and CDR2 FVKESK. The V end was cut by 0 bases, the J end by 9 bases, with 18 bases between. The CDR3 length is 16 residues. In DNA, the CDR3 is TGTGCCAGCAGCCAAGATCCCGGGGCACTAGCAAGTGAGCAGTTCTTC. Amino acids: CASSQDPGALASEQFF.

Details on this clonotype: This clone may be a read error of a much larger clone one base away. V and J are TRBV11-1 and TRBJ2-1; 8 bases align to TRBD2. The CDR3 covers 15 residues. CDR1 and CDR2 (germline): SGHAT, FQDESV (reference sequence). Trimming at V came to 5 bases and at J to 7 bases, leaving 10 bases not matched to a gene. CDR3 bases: TGTGCCAGCAGCCCGGGCTCTGGCGGGAGGAATGAGCAGTTCTTC. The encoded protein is CASSPGSGGRNEQFF. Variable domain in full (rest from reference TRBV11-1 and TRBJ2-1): EAEVAQSPRYKITEKSQAVAFWCDPISGHATLYWYRQILGQGPELLVQFQDESVVDDSQLPKDRFSAERLKGVDSTLKIQPAELGDSAMYLCASSPGSGGRNEQFFGPGTRLTVL.